These T cell receptor beta chains were read from a single sample in a study of shared clonotypes between healthy human individuals. The repertoire was sequenced with immunoSEQ multiplex PCR; TCRdb's copy has only in-frame clones and lacks some. Of roughly 1,600,000 clones listed, about 98.5% are singletons. The specimen was naive CD4+ T cells sorted from blood. These receptors were collected from a man aged 25 to 40 in good health. The CDR3 runs from the conserved cysteine through the conserved F or W. The D gene is left open where the match is weak. Some rows have no size entry. The others give once, few or many, or a class for an expanded clone.

D gene	V gene	J gene	clone size	CDR3 DNA	CDR3 protein
TRBD2	TRBV6-5	TRBJ2-7	NA	TGTGCCAGCAGTTCCTCCCGCGGGAGGGTCGTATACGAGCAGTACTTC	CASSSSRGRVVYEQYF
TRBD2	TRBV27	TRBJ2-7	NA	TGTGCCAGCAGTTCTCCCCGGACTAGCGGGAGTTTCGAGCAGTACTTC	CASSSPRTSGSFEQYF
TRBD2	TRBV28	TRBJ2-7	NA	TGTGCCAGCAGTTCGCCGTGGGCTAGCGGTACCTACGAGCAGTACTTC	CASSSPWASGTYEQYF
TRBD2	TRBV27	TRBJ2-7	NA	TGTGCCAGCAGTTTAGCACAGCGGGGATCGCCTTTTGTTCGCGAGCAGTACTTC	CASSLAQRGSPFVREQYF
TRBD1	TRBV28	TRBJ2-7	once	TGTGCCAGCAGTCTCTGGACAGGGGGCTCCTACGAGCAGTACTTC	CASSLWTGGSYEQYF
NA	TRBV9	TRBJ2-1	NA	TGTGCCAGCAGCATACGAGGGTCACTCGCGAGCTCCTACAATGAGCAGTTCTTC	CASSIRGSLASSYNEQFF
NA	TRBV28	TRBJ1-2	NA	TGTGCCAGCAGTCCCACAGGGATGCGGTATGGCTACACCTTC	CASSPTGMRYGYTF
TRBD1	TRBV12-5	TRBJ2-3	NA	TGTGCTAGTGGTTCGGGACAGGGGGCTTCAGATACGCAGTATTTT	CASGSGQGASDTQYF
TRBD1	TRBV29-1	TRBJ1-1	NA	TGCAGCGTTGAAAGGCGTCTGGGACAGGGACCTGAAGCTTTCTTT	CSVERRLGQGPEAFF
NA	TRBV5-4	TRBJ1-1	NA	TGTGCCAGCAGCTTCCCGGCGAAAGAGAGAGCTGAAGCTTTCTTT	CASSFPAKERAEAFF
TRBD1	TRBV27	TRBJ2-7	NA	TGTGCCAGCAGTCGGTACCCCGGGACAGGGAGGCTCGAGCAGTACTTC	CASSRYPGTGRLEQYF
TRBD1	TRBV6-6	TRBJ1-2	NA	TGTGCCAGCAGTGTAGACAGGGATGGGGGCTACACCTTC	CASSVDRDGGYTF
TRBD1	TRBV18	TRBJ2-7	NA	TGTGCCAGCTCACCAGGAGTAGGGCAGGGGGCGTTCCACGAGCAGTACTTC	CASSPGVGQGAFHEQYF
NA	TRBV27	TRBJ2-4	NA	TGTGCCAGCAGGGGTTGGGAGAGCATTCAGTACTTC	CASRGWESIQYF
TRBD2	TRBV6-4	TRBJ2-1	NA	TGTGCCAGCAGTGCCAAACGGGGACTAGCGGGAAATAATGAGCAGTTCTTC	CASSAKRGLAGNNEQFF
NA	TRBV2	TRBJ1-2	NA	TGTGCCAGCAGTGAAGCGCTTGGGGTTGGCTACACCTTC	CASSEALGVGYTF
NA	TRBV7-3	TRBJ2-6	NA	TGTGCCAGCAGCATCATCCCTAGCTCTGGGGCCAACGTCCTGACTTTC	CASSIIPSSGANVLTF
TRBD2	TRBV14	TRBJ2-5	NA	TGTGCCAGCAGTCCCCGACTAGCGGGAGGACAAGAGACCCAGTACTTC	CASSPRLAGGQETQYF
TRBD1	TRBV2	TRBJ2-7	NA	TGTGCCAGCAGTCCCACAGGGGTGGGTACCGCCGAGCAGTACTTC	CASSPTGVGTAEQYF
TRBD2	TRBV11-2	TRBJ2-2	NA	TGTGCCAGCAGCTATCGACTAGCGGGAGATGGCGGGGAGCTGTTTTTT	CASSYRLAGDGGELFF
NA	TRBV5-1	TRBJ1-3	NA	TGCGCCAGCACCCTAAACACAGGGAACACCATATATTTT	CASTLNTGNTIYF
NA	TRBV5-1	TRBJ1-2	NA	TGCGCCAGCAGAAGGCCCGGCGCTAGTCCAAATAACTATGGCTACACCTTC	CASRRPGASPNNYGYTF
NA	TRBV25-1	TRBJ2-3	NA	TGTGCCACCTCCGCCCTAAAACCGGATACGCAGTATTTT	CATSALKPDTQYF
NA	TRBV28	TRBJ2-5	NA	TGTGCCAGTAGGGGGGCCTGGGAGACCCAGTACTTC	CASRGAWETQYF
TRBD2	TRBV6-4	TRBJ2-3	NA	TGTGCCAGCAGCCCTCTCCCTAGCGGTAGCACAGATACGCAGTATTTT	CASSPLPSGSTDTQYF
TRBD2	TRBV7-2	TRBJ2-7	NA	TGTGCCAGCAGCCGAACTAGCGGGAGTGTGTACGAGCAGTACTTC	CASSRTSGSVYEQYF
NA	TRBV14	TRBJ1-2	NA	TGTGCCAGCAGCCTATACTCAGGGGCGGGTGGCTACACCTTC	CASSLYSGAGGYTF
TRBD2	TRBV19	TRBJ2-6	NA	TGTGCCAGTAGTATAGCGGGAGGCCTCCCCTCTGGGGCCAACGTCCTGACTTTC	CASSIAGGLPSGANVLTF
TRBD2	TRBV18	TRBJ2-7	NA	TGTGCCAGCTCACCCTTAGCGGGAATCGACGAGCAGTACTTC	CASSPLAGIDEQYF
NA	TRBV4-3	TRBJ1-1	NA	TGCGCCAGCAGCCAAGAGCCCTCGTCGACTGAAGCTTTCTTT	CASSQEPSSTEAFF
TRBD1	TRBV30	TRBJ1-4	NA	TGTGCCTGGAGCCCGGGACAGGGGGGTGAAAAACTGTTTTTT	CAWSPGQGGEKLFF
NA	TRBV28	TRBJ2-1	NA	TGTGCCAGCAGTTTATTGCGGGCCATAGTTTACAATGAGCAGTTCTTC	CASSLLRAIVYNEQFF
TRBD1	TRBV6-1	TRBJ1-1	NA	TGTGCCAGCAGGGGACAGGGGAGGGTAACTGAAGCTTTCTTT	CASRGQGRVTEAFF
TRBD1	TRBV28	TRBJ1-4	NA	TGTGCCAGCATGGGGACAGACTCTGCAACTAATGAAAAACTGTTTTTT	CASMGTDSATNEKLFF
NA	TRBV9	TRBJ2-2	NA	TGTGCCAGCAGCGTAGCGGGCAAGAACACCGGGGAGCTGTTTTTT	CASSVAGKNTGELFF
TRBD1	TRBV4-2	TRBJ1-1	NA	TGTGCCAGCAGCCGAGGGGACAGGGACCACACTGAAGCTTTCTTT	CASSRGDRDHTEAFF
NA	TRBV5-4	TRBJ2-6	NA	TGTGCCAGCAGCTTCGGGGGTACGAAAGGGGCCAACGTCCTGACTTTC	CASSFGGTKGANVLTF
NA	TRBV18	TRBJ1-2	NA	TGTGCCAGCTCACCAATGACATCCTACGAGGTCTATGGCTACACCTTC	CASSPMTSYEVYGYTF
NA	TRBV19	TRBJ1-1	NA	TGTGCCAGTAGTACCTCGGGACTTCCGAACACTGAAGCTTTCTTT	CASSTSGLPNTEAFF
NA	TRBV5-4	TRBJ2-7	NA	TGTGCCAGCAGCACCGGACTCGGACGGGGGGAGCAGTACTTC	CASSTGLGRGEQYF
NA	TRBV18	TRBJ1-1	NA	TGTGCCACCCTCACTGACAGAACGATGAACACTGAAGCTTTCTTT	CATLTDRTMNTEAFF